One sample yielded the 5 T cell receptor beta chains listed below, sequenced in a study of blood T cell repertoires in COVID-19. Sequenced by immunoSEQ multiplex PCR; TCRdb stores in-frame clones only, minus some. The sample has roughly 80,000 clones; about 76% are singletons. Specimen: peripheral blood. These receptors were obtained from a man at least 80 years old with acute or convalescent COVID-19.

This chain joins TRBV7-8 and TRBJ2-5; 12 bases align to TRBD2. This CDR3 region has 17 residues. CDR1 and CDR2 (germline): SGHVS, FQNEAQ. Germline trimming cut 1 base from V and 3 bases from J; bases unmatched to any gene: 6. The CDR3 sequence: CASSLGGLAGGEETQYF. The CDR3 nucleotides read TGTGCCAGCAGCTTAGGGGGACTAGCGGGTGGGGAAGAGACCCAGTACTTC.

The table lists this clone with many counts. The rearrangement joins TRBV2 to TRBJ1-1, with 9 bases fitting TRBD1. The V and J ends lost 4 bases and 0 bases, in that order; junction bases with no gene match: 3. The CDR3 extends over 15 amino acids. CDR1 is SNHLY and CDR2 is FYNNEI in the germline V gene. The CDR3 region is CASSANRGLNTEAFF. Written as DNA, the CDR3 is TGTGCCAGCAGTGCGAACAGGGGGCTGAACACTGAAGCTTTCTTT.

The J gene is TRBJ2-1, the V gene TRBV2, with 8 nucleotides matching TRBD2. This CDR3 comprises 16 residues. The V segment lost 8 bases and the J segment 6 bases; nucleotides outside the gene matches: 15. Germline CDR1 is SNHLY and CDR2 is FYNNEI. CDR3 sequence (DNA): TGTGCCAGCCGGAAGGACTCCTTAGCGGGATTCAATGAGCAGTTCTTC. This encodes CASRKDSLAGFNEQFF.

The chain recombines TRBV29-1 with TRBJ1-4; 7 nucleotides align to TRBD1. Germline CDR1 is SQVTM and CDR2 is ANQGSEA. The CDR3 has 12 amino acids. The trim removed 7 bases at V and 3 bases at J, leaving 2 bases unmatched. CDR3 nucleotide sequence: TGCAGCGGCGGGACAGCTAATGAAAAACTGTTTTTT. Protein sequence: CSGGTANEKLFF.

The chain carries TRBV19 and TRBJ2-2; 7 bases are shared with TRBD1. The CDR3 loop spans 14 amino acids. Germline trimming cut 5 bases from V and 5 bases from J; bases unmatched to any gene: 5. Germline lookup yields CDR1 LNHDA and CDR2 SQIVND (reference sequence). In nucleotides, the CDR3 is TGTGCCAGTAGTTGGCAGGGGGAAACCGGGGAGCTGTTTTTT. This codes for CASSWQGETGELFF.